This paragraph covers one T cell receptor (beta chain) sequence. This sample was included in a study of blood T cell repertoires in COVID-19. The overall study: The United States, Italy and Spain supplied acute and convalescent COVID-19 samples.

Sequencing was performed with immunoSEQ multiplex PCR; in TCRdb, only in-frame clones are kept and a portion is missing. The top ten clones hold 15% to 20% of a sample with about 180,000 clones, over 65% of them seen once. Germline assignment: CDR1 ENHRY and CDR2 SYGVKD. The CDR3 runs to 14 residues. V dropped 2 bases and J dropped 6; count of bases not matched to a gene: 5. Sequencing was performed on peripheral blood. The chain recombines TRBV10-3 with TRBJ1-1; TRBD1 aligns across 8 bases. This clonotype was obtained from a person between 65 and 79 years old with COVID-19, enrolled during active disease. The CDR3: CAISERTGYAEAFF. Here the CDR3 DNA reads TGTGCCATCAGTGAGAGGACAGGGTACGCTGAAGCTTTCTTT.